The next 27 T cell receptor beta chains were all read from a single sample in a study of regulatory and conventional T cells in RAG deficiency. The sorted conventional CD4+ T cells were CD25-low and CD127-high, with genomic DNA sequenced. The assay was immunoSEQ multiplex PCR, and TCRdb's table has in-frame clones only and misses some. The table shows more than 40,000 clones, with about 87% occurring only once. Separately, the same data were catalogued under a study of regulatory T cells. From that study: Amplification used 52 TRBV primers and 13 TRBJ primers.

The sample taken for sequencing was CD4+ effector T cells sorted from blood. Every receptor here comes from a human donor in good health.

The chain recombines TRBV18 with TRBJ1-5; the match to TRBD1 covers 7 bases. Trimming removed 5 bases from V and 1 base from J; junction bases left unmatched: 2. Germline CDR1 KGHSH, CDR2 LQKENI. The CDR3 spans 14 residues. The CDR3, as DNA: TGTGCCAGCTCAGAACAGGGGAGCAATCAGCCCCAGCATTTT. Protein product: CASSEQGSNQPQHF. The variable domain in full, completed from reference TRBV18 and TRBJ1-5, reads NAGVMQNPRHLVRRRGQEARLRCSPMKGHSHVYWYRQLPEEGLKFMVYLQKENIIDESGMPKERFSAEFPKEGPSILRIQQVVRGDSAAYFCASSEQGSNQPQHFGDGTRLSIL.

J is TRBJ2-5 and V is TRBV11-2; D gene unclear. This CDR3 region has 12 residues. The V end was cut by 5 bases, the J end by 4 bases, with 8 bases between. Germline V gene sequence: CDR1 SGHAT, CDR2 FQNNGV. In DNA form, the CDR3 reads TGTGCCAGCAGCCAAGCGCGAGAGACCCAGTACTTC. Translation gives CASSQARETQYF.

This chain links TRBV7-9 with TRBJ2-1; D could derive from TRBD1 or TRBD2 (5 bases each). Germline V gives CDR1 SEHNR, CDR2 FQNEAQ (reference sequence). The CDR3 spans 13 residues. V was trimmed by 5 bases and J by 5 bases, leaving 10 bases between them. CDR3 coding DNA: TGTGCCAGCAGCGTCGGGACGCACAATGAGCAGTTCTTC. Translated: CASSVGTHNEQFF. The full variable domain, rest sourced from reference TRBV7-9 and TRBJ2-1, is DTGVSQNPRHKITKRGQNVTFRCDPISEHNRLYWYRQTLGQGPEFLTYFQNEAQLEKSRLLSDRFSAERPKGSFSTLEIQRTEQGDSAMYLCASSVGTHNEQFFGPGTRLTVL.

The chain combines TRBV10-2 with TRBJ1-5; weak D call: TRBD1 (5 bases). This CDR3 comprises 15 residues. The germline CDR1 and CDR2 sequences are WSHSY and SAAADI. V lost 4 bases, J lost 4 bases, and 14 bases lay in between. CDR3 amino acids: CASSGGGGINQPQHF. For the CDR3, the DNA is TGCGCCAGCAGTGGGGGCGGGGGGATTAATCAGCCCCAGCATTTT.

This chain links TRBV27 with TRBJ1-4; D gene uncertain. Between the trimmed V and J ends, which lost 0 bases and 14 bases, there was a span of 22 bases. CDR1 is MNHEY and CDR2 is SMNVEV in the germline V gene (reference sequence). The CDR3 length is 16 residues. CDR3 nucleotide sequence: TGTGCCAGCAGTTTATCGTCTACCGGGCCCCTTCTTAGGCTGTTTTTT. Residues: CASSLSSTGPLLRLFF.

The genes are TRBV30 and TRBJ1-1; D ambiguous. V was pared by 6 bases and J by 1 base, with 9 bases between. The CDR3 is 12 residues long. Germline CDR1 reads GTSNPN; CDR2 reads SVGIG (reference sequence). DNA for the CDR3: TGTGCCTGTATAGGACGGAACACTGAAGCTTTCTTT. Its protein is CACIGRNTEAFF. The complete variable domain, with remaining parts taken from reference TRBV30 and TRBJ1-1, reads SQTIHQWPATLVQPVGSPLSLECTVEGTSNPNLYWYRQAAGRGLQLLFYSVGIGQISSEVPQNLSASRPQDRQFILSSKKLLLSDSGFYLCACIGRNTEAFFGQGTRLTVV.

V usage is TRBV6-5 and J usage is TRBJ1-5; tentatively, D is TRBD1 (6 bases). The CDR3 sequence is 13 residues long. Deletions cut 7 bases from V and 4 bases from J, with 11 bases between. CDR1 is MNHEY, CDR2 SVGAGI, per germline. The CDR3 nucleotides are TGTGCCAGCAAACAGGGCCTGAATCAGCCCCAGCATTTT. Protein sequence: CASKQGLNQPQHF.

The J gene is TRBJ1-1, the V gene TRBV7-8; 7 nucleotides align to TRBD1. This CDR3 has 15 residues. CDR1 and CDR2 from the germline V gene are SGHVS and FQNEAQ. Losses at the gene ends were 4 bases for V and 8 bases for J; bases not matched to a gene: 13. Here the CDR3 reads CASSSTTGTAREAFF. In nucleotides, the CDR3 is TGTGCCAGCAGCTCCACCACCGGGACAGCCAGAGAAGCTTTCTTT. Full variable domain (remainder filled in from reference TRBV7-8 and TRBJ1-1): GAGVSQSPRYKVAKRGQDVALRCDPISGHVSLFWYQQALGQGPEFLTYFQNEAQLDKSGLPSDRFFAERPEGSVSTLKIQRTQQEDSAVYLCASSSTTGTAREAFFGQGTRLTVV.

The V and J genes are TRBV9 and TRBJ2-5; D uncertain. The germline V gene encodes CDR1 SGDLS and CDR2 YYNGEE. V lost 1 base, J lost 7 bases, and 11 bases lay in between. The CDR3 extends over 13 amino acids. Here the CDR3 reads CASSVTTPGTQYF. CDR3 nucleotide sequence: TGTGCCAGCAGCGTAACGACTCCTGGGACCCAGTACTTC.

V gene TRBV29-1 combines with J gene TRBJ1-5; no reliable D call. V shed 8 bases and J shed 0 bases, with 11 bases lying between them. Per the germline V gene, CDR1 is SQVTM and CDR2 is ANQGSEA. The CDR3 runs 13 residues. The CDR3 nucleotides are TGCAGCTCTCAGGTGGATAGCAATCAGCCCCAGCATTTT. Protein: CSSQVDSNQPQHF.

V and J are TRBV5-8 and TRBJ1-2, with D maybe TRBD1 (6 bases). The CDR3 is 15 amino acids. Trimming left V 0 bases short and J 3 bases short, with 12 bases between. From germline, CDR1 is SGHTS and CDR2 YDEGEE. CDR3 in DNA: TGTGCCAGCAGCTTGGGGCAGGGGTGGGACTATGGCTACACCTTC. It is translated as CASSLGQGWDYGYTF.

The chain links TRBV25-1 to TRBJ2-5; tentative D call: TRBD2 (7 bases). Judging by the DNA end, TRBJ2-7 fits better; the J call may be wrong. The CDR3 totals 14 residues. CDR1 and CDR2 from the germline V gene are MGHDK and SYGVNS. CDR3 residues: CASISEGGGYEQYF. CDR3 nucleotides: TGTGCCAGCATCAGCGAGGGAGGGGGCTACGAGCAGTACTTC.

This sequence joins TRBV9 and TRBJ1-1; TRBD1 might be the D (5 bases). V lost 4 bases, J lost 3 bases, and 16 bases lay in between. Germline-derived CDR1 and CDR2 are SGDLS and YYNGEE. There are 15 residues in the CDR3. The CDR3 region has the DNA TGTGCCAGCAGCAGGGACCCTGGCGGGCACACTGAAGCTTTCTTT. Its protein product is CASSRDPGGHTEAFF.

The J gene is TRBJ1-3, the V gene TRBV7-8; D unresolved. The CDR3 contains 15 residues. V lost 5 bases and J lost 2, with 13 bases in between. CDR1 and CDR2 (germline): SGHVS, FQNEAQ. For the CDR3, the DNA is TGTGCCAGCAGCAGACGGGTCGCCACTGGAAACACCATATATTTT. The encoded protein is CASSRRVATGNTIYF.

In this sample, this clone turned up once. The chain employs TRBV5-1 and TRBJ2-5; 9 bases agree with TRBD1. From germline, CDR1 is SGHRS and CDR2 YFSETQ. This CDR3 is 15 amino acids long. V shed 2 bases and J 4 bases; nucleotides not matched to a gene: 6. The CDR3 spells CASSFGTGSAETQYF. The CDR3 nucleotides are TGCGCCAGCAGCTTCGGGACAGGGAGTGCAGAGACCCAGTACTTC. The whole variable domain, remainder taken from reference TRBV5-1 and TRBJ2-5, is KAGVTQTPRYLIKTRGQQVTLSCSPISGHRSVSWYQQTPGQGLQFLFEYFSETQRNKGNFPGRFSGRQFSNSRSEMNVSTLELGDSALYLCASSFGTGSAETQYFGPGTRLLVL.

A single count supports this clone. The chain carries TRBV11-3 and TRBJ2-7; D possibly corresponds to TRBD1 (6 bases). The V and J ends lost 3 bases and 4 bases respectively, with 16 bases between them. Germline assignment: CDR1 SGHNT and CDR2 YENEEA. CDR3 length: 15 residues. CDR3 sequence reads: CASSFRPQQGYEQYF. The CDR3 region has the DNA TGTGCCAGCAGCTTCCGACCTCAACAGGGTTACGAGCAGTACTTC.

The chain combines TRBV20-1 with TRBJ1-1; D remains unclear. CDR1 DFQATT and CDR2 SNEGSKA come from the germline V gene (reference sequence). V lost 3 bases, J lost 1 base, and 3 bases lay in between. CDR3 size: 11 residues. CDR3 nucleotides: TGCAGTGCTAGCAGGAACACTGAAGCTTTCTTT. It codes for CSASRNTEAFF.

The DNA for the CDR3 is TGTGCCAGCAGCTTAATGGGTGGGCTAGCGGTATTAGACTACGAGCAGTACTTC. Its translation is CASSLMGGLAVLDYEQYF. The chain carries TRBV11-3 and TRBJ2-7; TRBD2 matches at 7 bases. The J segment lost 3 bases and the V segment lost 2 bases, leaving 16 bases of the junction unmatched. Germline-derived CDR1 and CDR2 are SGHNT and YENEEA. This CDR3 has 18 residues.

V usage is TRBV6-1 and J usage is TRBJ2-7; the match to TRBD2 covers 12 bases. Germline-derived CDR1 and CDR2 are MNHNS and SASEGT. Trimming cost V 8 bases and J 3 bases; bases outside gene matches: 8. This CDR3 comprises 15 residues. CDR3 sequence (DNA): TGTGCCAGCTTCCGACTAGCGGGGGCCCGCTACGAGCAGTACTTC. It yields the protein CASFRLAGARYEQYF.

Here the CDR3 DNA reads TGTGCCAGCAGTTACTTCCCGACATCTCCGAACACTGAAGCTTTCTTT. Protein product: CASSYFPTSPNTEAFF. This chain joins TRBV6-5 and TRBJ1-1; D gene unclear. Germline-derived CDR1 and CDR2 are MNHEY and SVGAGI. Trimming left V 1 base short and J 1 base short, with 13 bases between. This CDR3 is 16 amino acids long.

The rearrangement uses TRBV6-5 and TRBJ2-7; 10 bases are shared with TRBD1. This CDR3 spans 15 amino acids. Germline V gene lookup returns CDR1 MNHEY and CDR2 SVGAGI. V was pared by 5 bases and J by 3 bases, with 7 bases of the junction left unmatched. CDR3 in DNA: TGTGCCAGCAGTGGTCCCGGGACAGGGGTCTACGAGCAGTACTTC. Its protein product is CASSGPGTGVYEQYF.

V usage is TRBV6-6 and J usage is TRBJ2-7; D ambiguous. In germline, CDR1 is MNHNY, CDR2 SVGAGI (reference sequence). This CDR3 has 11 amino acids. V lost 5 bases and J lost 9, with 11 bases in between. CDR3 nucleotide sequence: TGTGCCAGCAGTGACCCCGGAAGGCAGTACTTC. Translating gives CASSDPGRQYF.

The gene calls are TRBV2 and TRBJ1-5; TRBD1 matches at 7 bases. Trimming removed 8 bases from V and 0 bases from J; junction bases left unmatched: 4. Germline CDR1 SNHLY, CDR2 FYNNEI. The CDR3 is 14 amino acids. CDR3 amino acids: CASCGDSSNQPQHF. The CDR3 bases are TGTGCCAGCTGCGGGGACAGTAGCAATCAGCCCCAGCATTTT.

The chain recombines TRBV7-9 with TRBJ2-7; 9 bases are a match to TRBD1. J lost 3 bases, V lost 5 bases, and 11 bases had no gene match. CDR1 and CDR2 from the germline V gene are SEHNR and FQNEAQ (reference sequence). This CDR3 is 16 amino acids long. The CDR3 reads CASSLQAGTGLYEQYF. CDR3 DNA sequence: TGTGCCAGCAGCCTTCAGGCCGGGACAGGGCTCTACGAGCAGTACTTC.

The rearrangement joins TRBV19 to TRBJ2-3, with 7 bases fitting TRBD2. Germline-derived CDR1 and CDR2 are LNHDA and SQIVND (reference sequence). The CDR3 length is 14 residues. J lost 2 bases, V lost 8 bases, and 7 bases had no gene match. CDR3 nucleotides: TGTGCCAGTGGGGAGGGAGTGATCACAGATACGCAGTATTTT. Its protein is CASGEGVITDTQYF.

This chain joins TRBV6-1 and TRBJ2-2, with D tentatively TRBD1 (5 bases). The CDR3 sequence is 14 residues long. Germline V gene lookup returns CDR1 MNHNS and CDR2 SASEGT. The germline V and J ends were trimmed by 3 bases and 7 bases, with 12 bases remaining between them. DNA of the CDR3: TGTGCCAGCAGTGATCCAGGGCGAGGCGGGGAGCTGTTTTTT. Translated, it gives CASSDPGRGGELFF.

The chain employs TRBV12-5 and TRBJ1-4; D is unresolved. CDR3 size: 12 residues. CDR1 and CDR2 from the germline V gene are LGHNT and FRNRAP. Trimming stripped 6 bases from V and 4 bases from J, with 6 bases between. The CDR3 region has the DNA TGTGCTAGTGGGAGGGATAATGAAAAACTGTTTTTT. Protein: CASGRDNEKLFF.